This T cell receptor beta chain was identified during a study of cytomegalovirus exposure and HLA in healthy donors. Findings of the study overall: When a later analysis was performed, an Asian-associated ancestry cluster reportedly had fewer N-insertions than the roughly 690-donor mean.

The PCR contained 60 Vbeta and 13 Jbeta primers. TCRdb's copy holds only in-frame clones and misses some; the assay was immunoSEQ multiplex PCR. The table lists around 130,000 clones, approximately 66% of them singletons. The CDR3 has 13 amino acids. CDR1 is SGHDT, CDR2 YYEEEE, per germline. V lost 5 bases and J lost 10, with 15 bases in between. A note on this clone: Its antigen is unknown.

The chain uses TRBV5-6 and TRBJ2-2; tentative D call: TRBD2 (6 bases). The source of this sequence is a woman aged 40 to 49 in good health and CMV-seropositive. The sequenced sample consisted of PBMCs. The CDR3 loop is CASSLALALELFF. CDR3 nucleotides: TGTGCCAGCAGTCTAGCGCTAGCGTTGGAGCTGTTTTTT.